The 21 T cell receptor beta chains below all came from one sample that was sequenced in a study of a mutant IDH1 vaccine in newly diagnosed glioma. These receptors' antigens are unknown. Time point given: week 35, safety follow-up. The investigators gave 300 ug of mutant IDH1 20-mer peptide in each vaccine dose, together with topical imiquimod. The table came from immunoSEQ multiplex PCR; TCRdb's copy has only in-frame clones and leaves some out. This sample yields about 54,000 clones, of which around 80% are seen a single time; 4.1% belongs to the top ten. Sequenced here: PBMCs, sampled from a glioma patient whose treatment included an IDH1 peptide vaccine. The receptors here all came from a woman aged 18-29 years with glioma.

V is TRBV9 and J is TRBJ1-1; 7 bases are shared with TRBD1. The germline V gene encodes CDR1 SGDLS and CDR2 YYNGEE. The V and J ends lost 3 bases and 4 bases, in that order; junction bases with no gene match: 9. This CDR3 has 15 amino acids. The chain's CDR3 is CASSASGAGGTEAFF. CDR3 bases: TGTGCCAGCAGCGCATCAGGGGCAGGGGGCACTGAAGCTTTCTTT.

This clone was found a few times. The chain uses TRBV7-3 and TRBJ1-1, with TRBD1 matching over 7 bases. CDR1 and CDR2 (germline): SGHTA, FQGTGA. J lost 1 base, V lost 3 bases, and 2 bases had no gene match. The CDR3 contains 14 residues. The CDR3 coding sequence is TGTGCCAGCAGCTTGGGACAGACGAACACTGAAGCTTTCTTT. Protein: CASSLGQTNTEAFF.

V gene TRBV19 combines with J gene TRBJ1-5; D perhaps matches TRBD1 (6 bases). The CDR3 has 15 residues. Germline loops: CDR1 LNHDA, CDR2 SQIVND (reference sequence). Trimming stripped 3 bases from V and 5 bases from J, with 14 bases between. CDR3 region: CASSMSVKGDQPQHF. CDR3 in DNA: TGTGCCAGTAGTATGAGCGTTAAGGGGGATCAGCCCCAGCATTTT.

The rearrangement joins TRBV19 to TRBJ2-7, with D perhaps TRBD1 or TRBD2 (5 bases each). Germline V CDR1 and CDR2: LNHDA, SQIVND (reference sequence). Trimming left V 4 bases short and J 2 bases short, with 12 bases between. This CDR3 region has 14 residues. This chain's CDR3 is CASSRDPRTYEQYF. The CDR3 DNA reads as TGTGCCAGTAGTAGGGACCCCCGGACCTACGAGCAGTACTTC.

V and J are TRBV5-1 and TRBJ1-6; D may be TRBD1 (6 bases). CDR1 is SGHRS and CDR2 is YFSETQ in the germline V gene. The CDR3 length is 16 residues. V lost 0 bases to trimming and J lost 10 bases, with 17 bases between them. Here the CDR3 DNA reads TGCGCCAGCAGCTTGGTCGGACAGCACGATGACTCACCCCTCCACTTT. This translates into CASSLVGQHDDSPLHF. Together with reference TRBV5-1 and TRBJ1-6, the CDR3 gives the full variable domain: KAGVTQTPRYLIKTRGQQVTLSCSPISGHRSVSWYQQTPGQGLQFLFEYFSETQRNKGNFPGRFSGRQFSNSRSEMNVSTLELGDSALYLCASSLVGQHDDSPLHFGNGTRLTVT.

The rearrangement joins TRBV5-1 to TRBJ2-3, with a weak D call TRBD1 (5 bases). Germline-derived CDR1 and CDR2 are SGHRS and YFSETQ. The V gene lost 4 bases and the J gene lost 2 bases, with 14 bases spanning the gap. The CDR3 is made up of 15 amino acids. The CDR3 reads CASSPDQGYTDTQYF. DNA of the CDR3: TGCGCCAGCAGCCCGGACCAGGGATACACAGATACGCAGTATTTT.

This rearrangement joins TRBV7-2 to TRBJ1-5, with a possible D match to TRBD1 (6 bases). The germline V gene has CDR1 SGHTA and CDR2 FQGNSA. CDR3 length: 15 residues. Trimming shortened V by 1 base and J by 1 base, and 8 bases separated the two germline ends. The CDR3 DNA sequence: TGTGCCAGCAGCTTAGAGGGGGGGAGCAATCAGCCCCAGCATTTT. Its protein is CASSLEGGSNQPQHF.

This clone was detected only a few times. The chain links TRBV5-4 to TRBJ2-7; 11 bases align to TRBD2. This CDR3 contains 15 residues. CDR1 is SGHNT and CDR2 is YYREEE in the germline V gene (reference sequence). J lost 7 bases, V lost 2 bases, and 8 bases had no gene match. The CDR3 DNA reads as TGTGCCAGCAGCTTCGGGACTAGCGGTCCCCTGGAGCAGTACTTC. Translated, it gives CASSFGTSGPLEQYF.

Points on this clone: At one end the junction does not follow the germline gene, possibly because of a read error. The CDR3 reads CASSQDWVADSLF. As DNA, the CDR3 is TGTGCCAGCAGCCAAGATTGGGTAGCGGATTCACTTTTT. The V and J genes are TRBV4-2 and TRBJ2-3; D possibly corresponds to TRBD2 (6 bases). This CDR3 is 13 amino acids long. Germline V lookup: CDR1 LGHNA, CDR2 YNFKEQ.

This clone was recorded once. The chain employs TRBV6-1 and TRBJ2-7; weak D call: TRBD1 (5 bases). Germline-derived CDR1 and CDR2 are MNHNS and SASEGT. V gave up 10 bases and J gave up 3 bases, with 16 bases separating them. The CDR3 extends over 13 amino acids. CDR3 sequence reads: CANQLGPHYEQYF. The CDR3 region has the DNA TGTGCCAACCAATTGGGGCCCCACTACGAGCAGTACTTC.

The V call is TRBV5-4, the J call TRBJ1-2; 11 bases are shared with TRBD1. The CDR3 covers 14 residues. The ends lost 2 bases at V and 4 bases at J; junction bases unmatched: 1. Per germline, CDR1 SGHNT and CDR2 YYREEE (reference sequence). This chain's CDR3 is CASSFGTGGYGYTF. DNA of the CDR3: TGTGCCAGCAGCTTCGGGACAGGGGGCTATGGCTACACCTTC.

The chain recombines TRBV6-6 with TRBJ2-5, with a weak D call TRBD2 (6 bases). This CDR3 comprises 11 residues. Germline V gene lookup returns CDR1 MNHNY and CDR2 SVGAGI (reference sequence). V gave up 6 bases and J gave up 5 bases, with 7 bases separating them. DNA of the CDR3: TGTGCCAGCAGGGCGGGGGAGACCCAGTACTTC. Translation gives CASRAGETQYF.

This rearrangement joins TRBV18 to TRBJ2-7, with 8 bases identical to TRBD2. V lost 3 bases and J lost 3; bases outside the gene matches: 4. This CDR3 spans 14 amino acids. CDR1 and CDR2 from the germline V gene are KGHSH and LQKENI. The DNA of the CDR3 is TGTGCCAGCTCACCTGCAGCGGGAGTCTACGAGCAGTACTTC. Amino acids: CASSPAAGVYEQYF.

This clone was counted a few times. Other DNA sequences from this sample encode an identical CDR3 as well. CDR3: CASSIGRAYEQYF. Here the CDR3 DNA reads TGTGCCAGTAGTATAGGGAGAGCCTACGAGCAGTACTTC. This rearrangement joins TRBV19 to TRBJ2-7, with unresolved D. The CDR3 runs to 13 residues. The germline V gene has CDR1 LNHDA and CDR2 SQIVND (reference sequence). The germline V and J ends were trimmed by 1 base and 2 bases, with 6 bases remaining between them. The full variable domain, rest sourced from reference TRBV19 and TRBJ2-7, is DGGITQSPKYLFRKEGQNVTLSCEQNLNHDAMYWYRQDPGQGLRLIYYSQIVNDFQKGDIAEGYSVSREKKESFPLTVTSAQKNPTAFYLCASSIGRAYEQYFGPGTRLTVT.

The table lists this clone with a count of one. This chain connects TRBV19 to TRBJ1-2; tentatively, D is TRBD1 (6 bases). Germline CDR1 LNHDA, CDR2 SQIVND (reference sequence). This CDR3 is 13 amino acids long. V was cut by 6 bases and J by 2 bases, with 10 bases left in between. CDR3 loop: CASSPQGNYGYTF. DNA of the CDR3: TGTGCCAGTAGCCCCCAGGGGAACTATGGCTACACCTTC.

The chain is built from TRBV5-6 and TRBJ2-5, with 9 bases identical to TRBD2. Germline lookup yields CDR1 SGHDT and CDR2 YYEEEE. J was trimmed by 5 bases and V by 1 base; bases with no gene match: 6. The CDR3 contains 15 residues. The CDR3 reads CASSLSAGGRETQYF. The CDR3 DNA reads as TGTGCCAGCAGCTTGAGTGCGGGGGGGCGCGAGACCCAGTACTTC.

This clone was detected only once. The chain links TRBV6-1 to TRBJ1-5; D perhaps matches TRBD1 (5 bases). V was clipped by 5 bases and J by 5 bases, with 10 bases between them. In germline, CDR1 is MNHNS, CDR2 SASEGT. The CDR3 has 13 amino acids. The CDR3 DNA sequence: TGTGCCAGCAGTTTCGACAGCTATCAGCCCCAGCATTTT. It encodes CASSFDSYQPQHF.

The rearrangement links TRBV5-1 to TRBJ2-7; 7 nucleotides agree with TRBD2. There are 14 residues in the CDR3. Germline V gene sequence: CDR1 SGHRS, CDR2 YFSETQ. The trim removed 2 bases at V and 2 bases at J, leaving 4 bases unmatched. CDR3 sequence: CASSLRRGTYEQYF. Written as DNA, the CDR3 is TGCGCCAGCAGCTTACGGCGGGGGACCTACGAGCAGTACTTC.

The chain recombines TRBV9 with TRBJ2-3; TRBD2 matches at 8 bases. The V gene's germline CDR1 is SGDLS and CDR2 YYNGEE. CDR3 size: 15 residues. Trimming at V came to 4 bases and at J to 4 bases, leaving 8 bases not matched to a gene. The CDR3 nucleotides read TGTGCCAGCAGCACGAGCGGGAGTGATTCAGATACGCAGTATTTT. Its translation is CASSTSGSDSDTQYF.

The chain uses TRBV19 and TRBJ2-7; 11 bases align to TRBD1. Germline V gene sequence: CDR1 LNHDA, CDR2 SQIVND (reference sequence). V shed 6 bases, J shed 0 bases, and the junction held 7 bases outside the gene matches. The CDR3 runs to 16 residues. The CDR3 DNA reads TGTGCCAGTAGCCTCGGGACAGGGGGGTACTCCTACGAGCAGTACTTC. This codes for CASSLGTGGYSYEQYF.

The J gene is TRBJ2-2, the V gene TRBV19; 8 nucleotides align to TRBD1. The CDR3 is 15 amino acids. From germline, CDR1 is LNHDA and CDR2 SQIVND (reference sequence). With V trimmed by 8 bases and J by 4 bases, 9 bases remained unmatched. The CDR3 is CASFPDRGGTGELFF. Written as DNA, the CDR3 is TGTGCCAGTTTTCCTGACAGGGGTGGCACCGGGGAGCTGTTTTTT.